This is a list of T cell receptor beta chains from one sample in a study of T cell changes during pregnancy in multiple sclerosis. Clones were read by immunoSEQ multiplex PCR, and TCRdb kept only the in-frame ones, dropping some. The sample lists 110,000 or so clones, roughly 92% occurring once. This sample comprised peripheral blood, obtained before pregnancy. The receptors derive from a female donor with multiple sclerosis, enrolled in a pregnancy study. The CDR3 runs from the conserved cysteine through the conserved F or W. D genes are given only for firm matches. Clone size, where shown, is once, few, many, or a class for clones that have expanded.

D gene: -
V gene: TRBV20-1
J gene: TRBJ1-1
clone size: once
CDR3 DNA: TGCAGTGCCAAAGGCAGGGCCGAAGCTTTCTTT
CDR3 protein: CSAKGRAEAFF

D gene: TRBD1
V gene: TRBV2
J gene: TRBJ1-5
clone size: few
CDR3 DNA: TGTGCCAGCAGTGAAGATCGTGACAGGGATCGTTATAGCAATCAGCCCCAGCATTTT
CDR3 protein: CASSEDRDRDRYSNQPQHF

D gene: -
V gene: TRBV4-2
J gene: TRBJ1-4
clone size: -
CDR3 DNA: TGTGCCAGCAGCCAAGATCGGGGGGGTTATAATGAAAAACTGTTTTTT
CDR3 protein: CASSQDRGGYNEKLFF

D gene: TRBD1
V gene: TRBV7-9
J gene: TRBJ1-4
clone size: -
CDR3 DNA: TGTGCCAGCACCCAAGGGGCAGGGGGTTCTAATGAAAAACTGTTTTTT
CDR3 protein: CASTQGAGGSNEKLFF

D gene: TRBD1
V gene: TRBV9
J gene: TRBJ2-3
clone size: -
CDR3 DNA: TGTGCCAGCAGCGTACGACAGGGAGGCACAGATACGCAGTATTTT
CDR3 protein: CASSVRQGGTDTQYF

D gene: -
V gene: TRBV5-5
J gene: TRBJ1-4
clone size: -
CDR3 DNA: TGTGCCAGCAGCTTCTCCCCTAATGAAAAACTGTTTTTT
CDR3 protein: CASSFSPNEKLFF

D gene: -
V gene: TRBV9
J gene: TRBJ2-1
clone size: -
CDR3 DNA: TGTGCCAGCAGCCCCGAGGCTGGAGATGAGCAGTTCTTC
CDR3 protein: CASSPEAGDEQFF

D gene: TRBD1
V gene: TRBV7-9
J gene: TRBJ1-1
clone size: -
CDR3 DNA: TGTGCCAGCAGCCCCTCGGGACAGCTGAACACTGAAGCTTTCTTT
CDR3 protein: CASSPSGQLNTEAFF

D gene: TRBD1
V gene: TRBV30
J gene: TRBJ1-5
clone size: once
CDR3 DNA: TGTGCCTGGAGGACAGGGGGGAATCAGCCCCAGCATTTT
CDR3 protein: CAWRTGGNQPQHF

D gene: TRBD1
V gene: TRBV15
J gene: TRBJ1-1
clone size: -
CDR3 DNA: TGTGCCACCAGCAGGGACTCAGGGGGCACTGAAGCTTTCTTT
CDR3 protein: CATSRDSGGTEAFF

D gene: TRBD1
V gene: TRBV14
J gene: TRBJ1-2
clone size: -
CDR3 DNA: TGTGCCAGCAGCCAAGATCTGCCCTCTTGGGACAGAGACTATGGCTACACCTTC
CDR3 protein: CASSQDLPSWDRDYGYTF

D gene: TRBD1
V gene: TRBV4-1
J gene: TRBJ1-1
clone size: -
CDR3 DNA: TGCGCCAGCAGCCAAGAACCCTGGACAGGCACACGTATGAACACTGAAGCTTTCTTT
CDR3 protein: CASSQEPWTGTRMNTEAFF

D gene: TRBD1
V gene: TRBV19
J gene: TRBJ1-3
clone size: once
CDR3 DNA: TGTGCCAGTAGTATACTACAGGGGGCGTCGGGAAACACCATATATTTT
CDR3 protein: CASSILQGASGNTIYF

D gene: -
V gene: TRBV7-3
J gene: TRBJ1-1
clone size: -
CDR3 DNA: TGTGCCAGCAGCTTAAATGGGGGCTATGAAGCTTTCTTT
CDR3 protein: CASSLNGGYEAFF

D gene: -
V gene: TRBV9
J gene: TRBJ2-2
clone size: once
CDR3 DNA: TGTGCCAGCTCGGTCACCGGGGAGCTGTTTTTT
CDR3 protein: CASSVTGELFF

D gene: -
V gene: TRBV19
J gene: TRBJ2-1
clone size: -
CDR3 DNA: TGTGCCAGCAACCTACAGGGCCTCACCTACAATGAGCAGTTCTTC
CDR3 protein: CASNLQGLTYNEQFF

D gene: -
V gene: TRBV5-4
J gene: TRBJ1-6
clone size: -
CDR3 DNA: TGTGCCAGCAGCTTGCCCGCGGGGAGGAATTCACCCCTCCACTTT
CDR3 protein: CASSLPAGRNSPLHF

D gene: -
V gene: TRBV9
J gene: TRBJ2-2
clone size: once
CDR3 DNA: TGTGCCAGCAGCGTAGGAGCGCCGAACACCGGGGAGCTGTTTTTT
CDR3 protein: CASSVGAPNTGELFF

D gene: TRBD2
V gene: TRBV15
J gene: TRBJ2-1
clone size: -
CDR3 DNA: TGTGCCACCAGCAGAGATTGGTTTGCGGGAGGGTCGGAGGAGCAGTTCTTC
CDR3 protein: CATSRDWFAGGSEEQFF

D gene: -
V gene: TRBV6-4
J gene: TRBJ2-5
clone size: -
CDR3 DNA: TGTGCCAATCACAGGGTGAAAGGAGAGACCCAGTACTTC
CDR3 protein: CANHRVKGETQYF

D gene: TRBD1
V gene: TRBV29-1
J gene: TRBJ2-2
clone size: once
CDR3 DNA: TGCAGCGTTGGTGGACAGGGGGACACCGGGGAGCTGTTTTTT
CDR3 protein: CSVGGQGDTGELFF

D gene: TRBD1
V gene: TRBV5-4
J gene: TRBJ1-2
clone size: -
CDR3 DNA: TGTGCCAGCAGCTTATTGGGACAGGGATATGGCTACACCTTC
CDR3 protein: CASSLLGQGYGYTF

D gene: -
V gene: TRBV30
J gene: TRBJ1-5
clone size: -
CDR3 DNA: TGTGCCTGGAGAGGGCAGGGTTATGAGCCCCAGCATTTT
CDR3 protein: CAWRGQGYEPQHF

D gene: -
V gene: TRBV9
J gene: TRBJ1-3
clone size: once
CDR3 DNA: TGTGCCAGCAGCCCTGGGGCTGGTGGAAACACCATATATTTT
CDR3 protein: CASSPGAGGNTIYF

D gene: -
V gene: TRBV20-1
J gene: TRBJ1-2
clone size: -
CDR3 DNA: TGCAGTGCTAGCCCGACAGATGGCTACACCTTC
CDR3 protein: CSASPTDGYTF

D gene: -
V gene: TRBV7-9
J gene: TRBJ2-7
clone size: once
CDR3 DNA: TGTGCCAGCAGCTTAGAGTCGACTGTTTACTACGAGCAGTACTTC
CDR3 protein: CASSLESTVYYEQYF

D gene: -
V gene: TRBV29-1
J gene: TRBJ1-1
clone size: -
CDR3 DNA: TGCAGCGTTTACGGACAGCCTGATGTCAAAGCTTTCTTT
CDR3 protein: CSVYGQPDVKAFF

D gene: -
V gene: TRBV19
J gene: TRBJ1-3
clone size: -
CDR3 DNA: TGTGCCAGTAGTAGCCAGGCGCCCCCGAGCTCTGGAAACACCATATATTTT
CDR3 protein: CASSSQAPPSSGNTIYF

D gene: -
V gene: TRBV18
J gene: TRBJ1-1
clone size: -
CDR3 DNA: TGTGCCAGCTCACTCCAGGAGACGGGGATGAACACTGAAGCTTTCTTT
CDR3 protein: CASSLQETGMNTEAFF

D gene: -
V gene: TRBV7-3
J gene: TRBJ1-2
clone size: -
CDR3 DNA: TGTGCCAGCAGCTATCGTCCAGGCTTTCCCTTCAGCTACACCTTC
CDR3 protein: CASSYRPGFPFSYTF

D gene: -
V gene: TRBV7-9
J gene: TRBJ1-1
clone size: few
CDR3 DNA: TGTGCCAGCAGCTTAAGTCGGGGGTTATTAGCTTTCTTT
CDR3 protein: CASSLSRGLLAFF

D gene: -
V gene: TRBV5-8
J gene: TRBJ1-2
clone size: -
CDR3 DNA: TGTGCCAGCAGCTTGTTGGGCACCGCCTGGCCAAAAAGCTACACCTTC
CDR3 protein: CASSLLGTAWPKSYTF

D gene: -
V gene: TRBV7-2
J gene: TRBJ1-2
clone size: -
CDR3 DNA: TGTGCCAGCAGCCGAGCTGTTAACTATGGCTACACCTTC
CDR3 protein: CASSRAVNYGYTF

D gene: TRBD1
V gene: TRBV11-1
J gene: TRBJ2-1
clone size: -
CDR3 DNA: TGTGCCAGCAGCCAAACAGGGGGTCCCTACAATGAGCAGTTCTTC
CDR3 protein: CASSQTGGPYNEQFF

D gene: TRBD1
V gene: TRBV18
J gene: TRBJ1-6
clone size: few
CDR3 DNA: TGTGCCAGCTCACCGCATGTACCGGGACAGGGGACTTCACCCCTCCACTTT
CDR3 protein: CASSPHVPGQGTSPLHF

D gene: TRBD2
V gene: TRBV10-3
J gene: TRBJ2-7
clone size: -
CDR3 DNA: TGTGCCATCAGGGGTAGCGGGAGGGGGAACGAGCAGTACTTC
CDR3 protein: CAIRGSGRGNEQYF

D gene: TRBD1
V gene: TRBV2
J gene: TRBJ2-7
clone size: -
CDR3 DNA: TGTGCCAGTAGATACGGACAGGTAGTCTACGAGCAGTACTTC
CDR3 protein: CASRYGQVVYEQYF

D gene: -
V gene: TRBV6-1
J gene: TRBJ2-3
clone size: -
CDR3 DNA: TGTGCCAGCAGTGAAACACAGGGTGCATACGATACGCAGTATTTT
CDR3 protein: CASSETQGAYDTQYF

D gene: -
V gene: TRBV30
J gene: TRBJ1-2
clone size: -
CDR3 DNA: TGTGCCTGGGGGGGCTACTATGGCTACACCTTC
CDR3 protein: CAWGGYYGYTF

D gene: TRBD1
V gene: TRBV7-2
J gene: TRBJ2-1
clone size: -
CDR3 DNA: TGTGCCAGCAGCCTCGGACAGGGATCCCTCTACAATGAGCAGTTCTTC
CDR3 protein: CASSLGQGSLYNEQFF

D gene: TRBD2
V gene: TRBV11-3
J gene: TRBJ2-7
clone size: once
CDR3 DNA: TGTGCCAGCAGCTTAGGCGGAACTAGCGGCTACGAGCAGTACTTC
CDR3 protein: CASSLGGTSGYEQYF

D gene: TRBD1
V gene: TRBV6-5
J gene: TRBJ2-7
clone size: -
CDR3 DNA: TGTGCCAGCAGCCCGGGACAGTCGCTCGAGCAGTACTTC
CDR3 protein: CASSPGQSLEQYF

D gene: -
V gene: TRBV9
J gene: TRBJ2-7
clone size: -
CDR3 DNA: TGTGCCAGCAGCGGGGGAGGGGGCGAGCAGTACTTC
CDR3 protein: CASSGGGGEQYF

D gene: -
V gene: TRBV18
J gene: TRBJ2-7
clone size: -
CDR3 DNA: TGTGCCAGCTCACCACTCCCCATAGGGGGGGATATCGAGCAGTACTTC
CDR3 protein: CASSPLPIGGDIEQYF

D gene: TRBD1
V gene: TRBV5-1
J gene: TRBJ2-3
clone size: -
CDR3 DNA: TGCGCCAGCAGCCCAGGACAGGGGTGGGCAGATACGCAGTATTTT
CDR3 protein: CASSPGQGWADTQYF

D gene: -
V gene: TRBV2
J gene: TRBJ2-7
clone size: -
CDR3 DNA: TGTGCCAGCAGTGATTCAGGGCTACACGAGCAGTACTTC
CDR3 protein: CASSDSGLHEQYF

D gene: -
V gene: TRBV9
J gene: TRBJ2-3
clone size: -
CDR3 DNA: TGTGCCAGCAGCCTGGAGCATACGCAGTATTTT
CDR3 protein: CASSLEHTQYF

D gene: -
V gene: TRBV10-3
J gene: TRBJ2-7
clone size: -
CDR3 DNA: TGTGCCATCAGCCTACTAGCCCCCCTGAACGAGCAGTACTTC
CDR3 protein: CAISLLAPLNEQYF

D gene: TRBD2
V gene: TRBV5-1
J gene: TRBJ2-3
clone size: -
CDR3 DNA: TGCGCCAGCAGCGGGGGACTAGCGGGAGGGCTCTCTACAGATACGCAGTATTTT
CDR3 protein: CASSGGLAGGLSTDTQYF

D gene: TRBD1
V gene: TRBV4-1
J gene: TRBJ2-1
clone size: -
CDR3 DNA: TGCGCCAGCAGCCAAGGGGGACAGGGGTACAATGAGCAGTTCTTC
CDR3 protein: CASSQGGQGYNEQFF

D gene: -
V gene: TRBV18
J gene: TRBJ2-6
clone size: -
CDR3 DNA: TGTGCCAGCTCACCTCTCGGCGGCTCTGGGGCCAACGTCCTGACTTTC
CDR3 protein: CASSPLGGSGANVLTF

D gene: -
V gene: TRBV30
J gene: TRBJ2-3
clone size: -
CDR3 DNA: TGTGCCTGGGGGATAGGAGGGGGGGCAAGCACAGATACGCAGTATTTT
CDR3 protein: CAWGIGGGASTDTQYF

D gene: -
V gene: TRBV6-6
J gene: TRBJ2-7
clone size: -
CDR3 DNA: TGTGCCAGCAGTTACTCACAGCACGACGAGCAGTACTTC
CDR3 protein: CASSYSQHDEQYF

D gene: TRBD2
V gene: TRBV7-2
J gene: TRBJ2-7
clone size: once
CDR3 DNA: TGTGCCAGCAGCCGGGGGGTACTCTACGAGCAGTACTTC
CDR3 protein: CASSRGVLYEQYF

D gene: TRBD2
V gene: TRBV15
J gene: TRBJ2-1
clone size: -
CDR3 DNA: TGTGCCACCAGCAGACACTTAGGGACTAGCGGGAGGACCTCCTACAATGAGCAGTTCTTC
CDR3 protein: CATSRHLGTSGRTSYNEQFF

D gene: -
V gene: TRBV6-6
J gene: TRBJ2-7
clone size: -
CDR3 DNA: TGTGCCAGCAGTTACAGGGGTTTGGGCGAGCAGTACTTC
CDR3 protein: CASSYRGLGEQYF

D gene: TRBD1
V gene: TRBV19
J gene: TRBJ1-5
clone size: -
CDR3 DNA: TGTGCCAGTCAGACAGGGGTCCCTGATCAGCCCCAGCATTTT
CDR3 protein: CASQTGVPDQPQHF

D gene: -
V gene: TRBV9
J gene: TRBJ2-7
clone size: -
CDR3 DNA: TGTGCCAGCACCCCCGGTCCCGGGAACGAGCAGTACTTC
CDR3 protein: CASTPGPGNEQYF

D gene: -
V gene: TRBV7-8
J gene: TRBJ2-2
clone size: -
CDR3 DNA: TGTGCCAGCAGCTTGGGGCCCAGTCTCACCGGGGAGCTGTTTTTT
CDR3 protein: CASSLGPSLTGELFF